This T cell receptor (beta chain) is from a study of shared clonotypes between healthy human individuals. Overall study results and limits: Genetic and exposure-history diversity was limited by the few donors.

The table came from immunoSEQ multiplex PCR; TCRdb's copy has only in-frame clones and leaves some out. The table lists millions of clones, roughly 94% of them singletons. Concerning this clone: Its cognate antigen is unknown.

The TCR sequence derives from a man between 18 and 35 years old in good health. Sequenced material: naive CD4+ T cells sorted from blood. Specified subset: CD45RA+ positively selected.

The DNA for the CDR3 is TGTGCCAGCAGTAGTCAGGGGGCGCATACTGAAGCTTTCTTT. Protein: CASSSQGAHTEAFF. This chain uses TRBV6-1 with TRBJ1-1; 8 bases agree with TRBD1. V lost 5 bases to trimming and J lost 5 bases; unmatched junction nucleotides: 7. The CDR3 spans 14 residues. CDR1 is MNHNS, CDR2 SASEGT, per germline.